This T cell receptor beta chain was documented in a study of blood T cells in healthy people across ages (dated by TCRdb to the mid-2010s). For the wider study: In model experiments, template switching captured roughly one uniquely barcoded TCR beta cDNA molecule for every two T cells. The study measured age-related changes in TCR beta repertoire diversity using deep sequencing normalized with unique cDNA molecular identifiers. The donors were split into four age groups: young (average roughly 15 years), middle-aged (more than 35), aged (approximately 59) and long-lived (over 75). To avoid experimental bias, donors of different ages were spread randomly across the sequencing lanes. The study analyzed two additional independent replicas of 1 million unique cDNA reads from the same blood draw for two donors, one aged 18 to 29 and one aged 80 or older.

Study-wide findings and limitations: The percentage of naive T cells measured by flow cytometry correlated strongly with observed TCR beta diversity. Donor CMV infection status was unknown, potentially confounding age-related changes in expanded clonotypes. Observed TCR beta diversity per million T cells fell roughly linearly with age, and a significant reduction was already apparent by age roughly 41. Since profiling was done on bulk unsorted PBMCs, naive and antigen-experienced compartments could not be conclusively compared. Compared with the aged group, more naive CD4+ T cells, fewer expanded clones and increased TCR diversity were shown by the long-lived group, suggesting age selection. Total diversity estimates from one million sequenced T cells were considered lower bounds and underestimates.

In regard to this clonotype: The antigen it binds to is not known. There are no base qualities to consult, and no much larger clone falls within one base.

Library construction relied on 5' RACE. For sequencing, an Illumina HiSeq 2500 was employed. A second PCR of roughly 6 to 12 cycles was performed with a sample-barcoded 5' primer and a J-beta primer mix. A template-switch 5' adaptor carrying 12 random nucleotides introduced a unique molecular identifier onto each TCR beta cDNA molecule. Each sample yielded at least 2.5 million CDR3-containing paired-end reads. The Mint cDNA synthesis kit, primed by a TRBC-specific oligonucleotide, was used to synthesize first-strand cDNA from all RNA. After uracil-DNA glycosylase treatment, a first 18-cycle PCR used universal primers M1SS and BC2_uni_R on all cDNA. The paper's data handling went like this. For normalization, 1 million high-quality reads were randomly selected from each sample, with every read carrying a distinct molecular identifier. Reads with shared molecular identifiers were discarded instead of being binned into consensus sequences. MiTCR, set to a Q25 quality threshold and the strictest error-elimination algorithm, was used for CDR3 identification, clonotype clustering and error correction. A nonparametric unseen species model using Euler transformation provided a lower-bound estimate of total TCR beta diversity. TCRdb reprocessed the public reads (quality trimming at Q25 with fastp, clone calling with MiXCR) and kept in-frame beta chains. For every CDR3 protein sequence, its rows merge into one entry that carries the most common genes and DNA. What appears here as the V and J calls and clone size reflects TCRdb's work, not the paper's. The sample yields 800,000 or so distinct CDR3 sequences; around 45% were counted once. In total, the top ten clones hold about a sixth of the sample.

CDR1 and CDR2 (SQVTM, ANQGSEA) derive from the germline V gene. The CDR3 measures 13 amino acids from cysteine to phenylalanine. Just CDR3 DNA is preserved here, 39 bases in frame from base 1. V has 5 bases trimmed and J has 0 bases trimmed; junction bases matching no gene number 4. Systemically healthy Caucasian individuals from Russia, 39 in total and aged 6 to 90 years, were included as donors. Approximately 10 milliliters of peripheral blood were collected from each donor into EDTA-treated Vacutainer tubes. Ficoll-Paque density-gradient centrifugation was used to isolate PBMCs, with at least 7 million per sample. Total RNA, at least 6 micrograms per sample, was extracted from PBMCs with Trizol reagent. For every donor, flow cytometry on a PBMC aliquot measured the percentage of naive CD45RAhigh/CD27high T cells.

This TCR was recovered from a man older than 75 in good health. The sequence is built from TRBV29-1 and TRBJ2-7; 7 of the junction bases match TRBD2. Material for sequencing was blood. In nucleotide form, the sequence is TGCAGCGTTCGGGGGGTGAGCTCCTACGAGCAGTACTTC. This translates into CSVRGVSSYEQYF.